This TCR beta chain came from a study of shared clonotypes between healthy human individuals. Here immunoSEQ multiplex PCR was the method, and the copy in TCRdb shows in-frame clones only, minus some. Of millions of clones in the sample, approximately 94% are singletons; the top ten hold roughly 0.15%. Note on this clone: What it binds is unknown.

The CDR3 sequence is 14 residues long. Looked up from germline, CDR1 is MNHNS and CDR2 is SASEGT. The V end was cut by 5 bases, the J end by 2 bases, with 11 bases between. Points from the study as a whole: Memory subsets generally showed smaller estimated richness than naive subsets did. Sorted-subset sequencing was shown by rarefaction to be incomplete despite large depth.

V and J are TRBV6-1 and TRBJ2-3; D might be TRBD2 (5 bases). The sequence was obtained from a man between 18 and 35 years old in good health. Sequencing was carried out using naive CD4+ T cells sorted from blood. Documented subset: CD45RA+ positively selected. The CDR3 loop reads CASSPSGYTDTQYF. CDR3 bases: TGTGCCAGCAGTCCTTCGGGGTACACAGATACGCAGTATTTT.